Included here is one TCR beta chain sequence, with context. The CDR3 loop spans 14 amino acids. Trimming removed 2 bases from V and 5 bases from J; junction bases left unmatched: 2. Looked up from germline, CDR1 is MGHDK and CDR2 is SYGVNS. TCRdb passed the 5' RACE reads through MiXCR, listing each CDR3 protein once. The sample includes about 360,000 distinct CDR3 sequences, approximately 6% seen only once; the top ten take 15%. The source of the sample is a study of T cells after yellow fever vaccination. This clonotype originated in a young man who received the YFV17D yellow fever vaccine. The chain has TRBV25-1 and TRBJ2-5, with TRBD2 matching 10 bases. The sequencing here drew on PBMCs, taken 5 days after the yellow fever booster vaccination. The CDR3 DNA reads TGTGCCAGCAGTGAACTAGCGGGAGCGGAGACCCAGTACTTC. The encoded protein is CASSELAGAETQYF.